The clone carrying this T cell receptor (beta chain) appeared a few times. These data come from a study of blood T cell repertoires in COVID-19. Germline-derived CDR1 and CDR2 are LGHNA and YSLEER. V was clipped by 4 bases and J by 5 bases; unmatched bases: 15. CDR3 length equals 18 residues. The assay was immunoSEQ multiplex PCR, and TCRdb's table has in-frame clones only and misses some. This sample carries under 200,000 clones, about 80% of them seen once, and the ten largest clones take approximately 12%. The TCR was taken from a man in his fifties or sixties who had recovered from COVID-19. The chain combines TRBV4-3 with TRBJ2-3, with TRBD2 identical over 10 bases. The sequencing input was PBMCs or T cells enriched from blood (not recorded which). CDR3 nucleotide sequence: TGCGCCAGCAGCCTGACCGAGGCTAGCGGGGGAAATAGAGATACGCAGTATTTT. It yields the protein CASSLTEASGGNRDTQYF.